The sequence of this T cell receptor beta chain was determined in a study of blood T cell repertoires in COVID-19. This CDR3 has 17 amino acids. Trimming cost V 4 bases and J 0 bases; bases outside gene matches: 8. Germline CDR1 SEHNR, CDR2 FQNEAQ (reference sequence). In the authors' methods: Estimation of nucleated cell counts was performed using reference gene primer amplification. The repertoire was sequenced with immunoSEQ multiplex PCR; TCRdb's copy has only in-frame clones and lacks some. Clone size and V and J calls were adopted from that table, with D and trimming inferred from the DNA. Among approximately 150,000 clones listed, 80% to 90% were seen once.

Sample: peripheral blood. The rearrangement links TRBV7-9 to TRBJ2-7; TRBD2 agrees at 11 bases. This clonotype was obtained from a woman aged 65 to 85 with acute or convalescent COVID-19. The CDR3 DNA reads TGTGCCAGCAGCTCGGCTAGCGGGGGGCCGAACTCCTACGAGCAGTACTTC. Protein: CASSSASGGPNSYEQYF.